This TCR beta chain is drawn from a study of T cells in tuberculosis. Germline CDR1 is MDHEN and CDR2 is SYDVKM. The ends were cut back, 3 bases at V and 4 bases at J, with 7 bases in the middle. CDR3 size: 13 residues. Clones were sequenced by immunoSEQ multiplex PCR, and TCRdb holds only the in-frame ones, with some missing. This repertoire shows about 30,000 clones, almost 90% found once; its top ten account for roughly 6.2%. The chain employs TRBV28 and TRBJ1-5, with D unresolved. The source is a donor between 10 and 35 years old with latent tuberculosis or without tuberculosis infection. Material: PBMCs. In DNA form, the CDR3 reads TGTGCCAGCAGTTTGGTAACAAATCAGCCCCAGCATTTT. Amino acid sequence: CASSLVTNQPQHF.